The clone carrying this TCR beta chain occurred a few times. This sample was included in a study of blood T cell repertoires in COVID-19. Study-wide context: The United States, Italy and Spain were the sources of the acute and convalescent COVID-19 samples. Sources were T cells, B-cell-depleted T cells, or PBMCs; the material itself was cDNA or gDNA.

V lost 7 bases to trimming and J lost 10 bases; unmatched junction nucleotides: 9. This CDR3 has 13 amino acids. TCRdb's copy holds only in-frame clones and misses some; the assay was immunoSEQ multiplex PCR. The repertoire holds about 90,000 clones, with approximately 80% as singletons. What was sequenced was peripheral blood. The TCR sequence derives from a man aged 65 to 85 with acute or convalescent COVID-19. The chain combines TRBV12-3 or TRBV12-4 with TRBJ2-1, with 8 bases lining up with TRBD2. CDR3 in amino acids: CASNYYGGGEQFF. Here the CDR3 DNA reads TGTGCCAGCAACTACTACGGGGGGGGCGAGCAGTTCTTC.